The clone carrying this TCR beta chain appeared once. This sample stems from a study of blood T cell repertoires in COVID-19. Whole-study context: Donors in the United States, Italy and Spain gave samples during acute or convalescent COVID-19. In each case, the material was cDNA or gDNA derived from T cells, B-cell-depleted T cells, or PBMCs.

V lost 7 bases to trimming and J lost 4 bases, with 25 bases between them. Germline values: CDR1 LNHDA, CDR2 SQIVND (reference sequence). The CDR3 has 17 residues. This study enrolled people aged about 18 to 90 from approximately 24 US geographic areas. Cohort assignment relied on participant-reported clinical history. Profiling relied on immunoSEQ multiplex PCR, and the TCRdb table lists in-frame clones only, not all of them. The table lists 300,000 to 400,000 clones, approximately 83% of them singletons. The chain recombines TRBV19 with TRBJ1-2; D might be TRBD1 (6 bases). This clonotype was obtained from a woman aged 40 to 55 with acute COVID-19. The sequencing input was PBMCs or T cells enriched from blood (not recorded which). The CDR3 spells CASTKTGKPSLLYGYTF. CDR3 coding DNA: TGTGCCAGTACCAAAACAGGGAAACCTAGTTTACTCTATGGCTACACCTTC.